This T cell receptor beta chain was identified in a study of blood T cells in healthy people across ages. About the study: For every two T cells, template switching captured about one barcoded beta molecule.

In germline, CDR1 is LGHNA, CDR2 YSLEER. V shed 0 bases and J shed 1 base, with 9 bases lying between them. The CDR3 is 15 residues long. This clonotype has a handful of counts. Its antigen is currently unknown. Findings of the study overall: It was held that the diversity estimates obtained from one million T cells were underestimates.

Sample-barcoded 5' priming and a J-beta primer mix drove a second PCR of about 7 to 11 cycles. CDR3-containing paired-end reads numbered at least 2.5 million in each sample. MiXCR, run by TCRdb on the 5' RACE reads, gives a single entry per CDR3 protein. The sample includes 800,000 to 950,000 distinct CDR3 sequences, around 29% of them seen just once. This sample was shared with a second study, whose subject was T cells of mothers and their children. This second study says: Over 8 million TCR beta CDR3 reads were obtained from each mother, and a few million from each child.

The specimen was blood. The origin of this receptor is a woman aged 40 to 55 in good health. The chain has TRBV4-3 and TRBJ1-2, with D uncertain. In nucleotides, the CDR3 is TGCGCCAGCAGCCAAGATGTTCGGCTTAACTATGGCTACACCTTC. This gives the protein CASSQDVRLNYGYTF.